Here is one TCR beta chain with its context. Only in-frame clones appear in the TCRdb table, and some are missing; sequencing was by immunoSEQ multiplex PCR. The sample carries more than 1.2 million clones, approximately 98.5% recorded once. Trimming cost V 2 bases and J 2 bases, with 15 bases left between them. This CDR3 is 17 amino acids long. Germline CDR1 MNHEY, CDR2 SMNVEV (reference sequence). This entry belongs to a study of shared clonotypes between healthy human individuals. Sequencing input: naive CD4+ T cells sorted from blood. Subset in this sample: CD45RA+ positively selected. This receptor was taken from a man aged 30 to 45 in good health. The chain links TRBV27 to TRBJ1-4; D remains ambiguous. This chain's CDR3 is CASSLKGWYLTNEKLFF. CDR3 nucleotide sequence: TGTGCCAGCAGTTTAAAGGGCTGGTATTTGACTAATGAAAAACTGTTTTTT.